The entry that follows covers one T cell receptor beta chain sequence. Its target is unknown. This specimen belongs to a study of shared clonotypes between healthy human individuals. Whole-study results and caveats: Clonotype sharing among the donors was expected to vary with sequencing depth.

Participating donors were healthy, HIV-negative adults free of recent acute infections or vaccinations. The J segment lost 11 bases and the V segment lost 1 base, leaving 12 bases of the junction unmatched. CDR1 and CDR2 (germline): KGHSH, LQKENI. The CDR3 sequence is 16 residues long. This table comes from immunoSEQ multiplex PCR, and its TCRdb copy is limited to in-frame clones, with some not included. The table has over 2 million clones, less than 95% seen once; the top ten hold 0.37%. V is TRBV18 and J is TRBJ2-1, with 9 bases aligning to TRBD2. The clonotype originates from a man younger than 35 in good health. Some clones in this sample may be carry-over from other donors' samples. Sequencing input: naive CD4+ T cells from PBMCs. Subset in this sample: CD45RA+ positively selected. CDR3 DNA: TGTGCCAGCTCACCACTTAGTGGGACTAGCAATCTCAAGCAGTTCTTC. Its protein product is CASSPLSGTSNLKQFF.